The 31 T cell receptor beta chains in this list originate from one sample, sequenced in a study of tumor-infiltrating lymphocytes in primary liver carcinoma. A primer matching the constant region was used to make TCR beta cDNA from about 500 ng of total RNA. Researchers made the TCR beta libraries by running three nested multiplex PCR rounds with slightly modified ARM-PCR. Running 10 cycles apiece, the first two PCR rounds relied on TRBV1-TRBV30 forward primers together with a C-beta reverse primer. Using its own MiXCR run on the multiplex PCR reads, TCRdb lists one record per CDR3 protein. The data show about 110,000 distinct CDR3 sequences, with around 80% seen just once and roughly a fifth held by the top ten. Taking roughly 20-32 mg of unsorted bulk tissue, the authors co-extracted RNA and DNA. Sequencing was carried out using liver tumor tissue from sampling region 3. Noted subset: tumor region T3, left-lateral pole. These receptors were taken from a man aged 40-49 years with primary liver carcinoma and hepatitis B virus infection.

As for this clonotype: One end of the junction is discordant with germline, which a read error may explain. The chain carries TRBV29-1 and TRBJ2-1; D possibly matches TRBD1 or TRBD2 (5 bases each). The CDR3 spans 12 residues. The germline CDR1 and CDR2 sequences are SQVTM and ANQGSEA. The DNA for the CDR3 is TGCAGCGGACTACAGGATTTCGATGAGCACTTCTTC. This gives the protein CSGLQDFDEHFF.

This clonotype has a count of ten or more. V usage is TRBV4-2 and J usage is TRBJ2-5; either TRBD1 or TRBD2 may supply D (5 bases each). Trimming shortened V by 1 base and J by 5 bases, and 14 bases separated the two germline ends. Germline V CDR1 and CDR2: LGHNA, YNFKEQ. This CDR3 comprises 15 residues. CDR3 nucleotide sequence: TGTGCCAGCAGCCAAGCGGGGCCCCATGGGGAGACCCAGTACTTC. Amino acids: CASSQAGPHGETQYF.

The genes are TRBV5-4 and TRBJ2-2; TRBD2 agrees at 9 bases. This CDR3 spans 18 amino acids. Trimming at V came to 2 bases and at J to 10 bases, leaving 18 bases not matched to a gene. Germline lookup yields CDR1 SGHNT and CDR2 YYREEE (reference sequence). The CDR3 spells CASSFGRNRASGAVELFF. DNA of the CDR3: TGTGCCAGCAGCTTTGGGCGAAATAGGGCTAGCGGGGCAGTGGAGCTGTTTTTT.

Concerning this clonotype: The junction does not match germline at one end; this may be a read error. The V call is TRBV12-3 or TRBV12-4, the J call TRBJ2-2; possible D gene TRBD1, 8 bases. The CDR3 extends over 15 amino acids. The CDR3 DNA is TGTGCCAGCAGTTTAATACAGGGGGGGTCCGGGGAGCCGGTTTTT. Protein sequence: CASSLIQGGSGEPVF.

CDR3 protein: CARVWEDGYTF. CDR3 DNA: TGTGCTCGGGTCTGGGAGGATGGCTACACCTTC. The V and J genes are TRBV24-1 and TRBJ1-2; D call uncertain. This CDR3 comprises 11 residues. The germline V gene has CDR1 KGHDR and CDR2 SFDVKD.

On this clonotype: A read error may account for a junction end that differs from germline. J is TRBJ2-7 and V is TRBV28; D is uncertain. CDR1 is MDHEN, CDR2 SYDVKM, per germline. This CDR3 is 14 amino acids long. The CDR3 coding sequence is TGTACCAGCAGTTTCCAGGTAAACTCCTACGAGCAGGACTTC. It codes for CTSSFQVNSYEQDF.

This chain uses TRBV29-1 with TRBJ1-1; possible D gene TRBD1, 5 bases. The CDR3 totals 15 residues. The V gene's germline CDR1 is SQVTM and CDR2 ANQGSEA. CDR3 sequence (DNA): TGCGGCCTTCTTCCGGGGTGGGGGATGAACACTGAAGCTTTCTTT. This codes for CGLLPGWGMNTEAFF. Full variable domain (outside the CDR3, taken from reference TRBV29-1 and TRBJ1-1): SAVISQKPSRDICQRGTSLTIQCQVDSQVTMMFWYRQQPGQSLTLIATANQGSEATYESGFVIDKFPISRPNLTFSTLTVSNMSPEDSSIYLCGLLPGWGMNTEAFFGQGTRLTVV.

This clonotype came up once. An end of the junction differs from the germline gene, which may be a read error. This chain uses TRBV11-3 with TRBJ1-1; no clear D. Germline values: CDR1 SGHNT, CDR2 YENEEA. This CDR3 has 13 amino acids. This chain's CDR3 is CASNTCLNTEAFF. The CDR3, as DNA: TGCGCCAGCAACACATGTTTGAACACTGAAGCTTTCTTT.

Turning to this clonotype: An end of the junction does not agree with germline; a read error may underlie this. V is TRBV24-1 and J is TRBJ2-3; 7 bases line up with TRBD2. CDR3 size: 16 residues. Germline CDR1 is KGHDR and CDR2 is SFDVKD. The CDR3: CASSEMGTTSTDRQYF. The CDR3 DNA reads as TGTGCCAGCAGTGAGATGGGAACGACTAGCACAGATAGGCAGTATTTT.

This chain joins TRBV6-1 and TRBJ1-4; the match to TRBD1 covers 9 bases. Germline V CDR1 and CDR2: MNHNS, SASEGT. The CDR3 runs 19 residues. In DNA form, the CDR3 reads TGTGTCATCAGTGACATCCGGGACAGGGAATTCTCAACTAATGAAAAACTGTTTTTT. Its protein is CVISDIRDREFSTNEKLFF.

The gene calls are TRBV6-1 and TRBJ1-5; perhaps TRBD1 as D (6 bases). Trimming removed 6 bases at V and 10 bases at J, with 25 bases between. The germline gives CDR1 MNHNS, CDR2 SASEGT. The CDR3 sequence is 16 residues long. The CDR3 sequence is CASSPVDRNSNLPQHF. The CDR3 DNA reads TGTGCCAGCAGCCCCGTGGACAGAAATAGCAATCTACCCCAGCATTTT.

The rearrangement uses TRBV6-2 or TRBV6-3 and TRBJ1-5; perhaps TRBD1 as D (5 bases). The V and J ends lost 5 bases and 8 bases respectively, with 22 bases between them. This CDR3 is 16 amino acids long. Per germline, CDR1 MNHEY and CDR2 SVGEGT. In DNA form, the CDR3 reads TGTGCCAGCAGTCATACAGGCCAGTCAGTGAATAAGCCCCAGCATTTT. Its protein product is CASSHTGQSVNKPQHF.

Notes on this clonotype: A much bigger clone sits one base away, suggesting this may be a read error. The J gene is TRBJ1-5, the V gene TRBV24-1, with TRBD1 identical over 11 bases. Germline CDR1 is KGHDR and CDR2 is SFDVKD. This CDR3 contains 16 residues. CDR3 residues: CATSPGQGDYNEPQHF. In DNA, the CDR3 is TGTGCCACCAGCCCGGGACAGGGGGACTACAATGAGCCCCAGCATTTT.

Regarding this clonotype: A junction end diverges from the germline sequence, so it may reflect a read error. The gene calls are TRBV5-1 and TRBJ1-4, with unresolved D. The length of the CDR3 is 15 residues. Germline V gene lookup returns CDR1 SGHRS and CDR2 YFSETQ. The CDR3 DNA follows: TGCGCCAGCAGCTTGGATGGCCGATCGAATGAAAAACTGTCTTTT. This encodes CASSLDGRSNEKLSF.

As regards this clonotype: An end of the junction does not agree with germline; a read error may underlie this. J is TRBJ1-1 and V is TRBV12-3 or TRBV12-4, with unresolved D. This CDR3 has 15 amino acids. The DNA of the CDR3 is TGCGCCAGCAGATTAGTCTCAGGCCAAGGAACTGAAGCTTTCTTT. As protein: CASRLVSGQGTEAFF.

To note about this clonotype: Germline is not matched at one junction end, which may reflect a read error. The chain is built from TRBV4-3 and TRBJ1-2; D is possibly TRBD1 (5 bases). There are 15 residues in the CDR3. CDR1 LGHNA and CDR2 YSLEER come from the germline V gene. CDR3 in DNA: TGCGCCAGCACCCAAGATCTGGGGGGTCGGGGTGGCTACACTTTC. It is translated as CASTQDLGGRGGYTF.

As regards this clonotype: A junction end diverges from the germline sequence, so it may reflect a read error. The V and J genes are TRBV7-9 and TRBJ2-2; 14 bases match TRBD2. In germline, CDR1 is SEHNR, CDR2 FQNEAQ (reference sequence). This CDR3 region has 15 residues. DNA of the CDR3: TGTGCCAGCAGGGGACTAGCGGGAGCGGTGGGGGAGCTGTTTTTC. This codes for CASRGLAGAVGELFF.

For this clonotype: This likely comes from a read error, as the CDR3 has no conserved phenylalanine or tryptophan at its end. The DNA is left out, because the CDR3 cannot be placed on it with certainty; the CDR3 is given as TCRdb lists it. V usage is TRBV30 and J usage is TRBJ2-2; no DNA check was done on the table's D call, TRBD2. CDR1 and CDR2 from the germline V gene are GTSNPN and SVGIG (reference sequence). The CDR3 is 14 amino acids in total, end residues counted. CDR3 sequence reads: CAWRGQEDTGELLL.

As to this clonotype: Mismatch with germline at one junction end may stem from a read error. V usage is TRBV4-1 and J usage is TRBJ2-1; 11 nucleotides line up with TRBD2. The CDR3 sequence is 16 residues long. Per germline, CDR1 MGHRA and CDR2 YSYEKL. In DNA, the CDR3 is TGCGCCAGTAGCCCCGAACTAGCGGGGGCTTACGATGAGCAGTTATTC. Translated, it gives CASSPELAGAYDEQLF.

With regard to this clonotype: A read error is likely, as this CDR3 ends without the conserved phenylalanine or tryptophan. The chain is built from TRBV14 and TRBJ2-3; the D is unclear. This CDR3 is 13 amino acids long. CDR1 is SGHDN, CDR2 FVKESK, per germline. The CDR3 region is CVSSQDGEDTQYS. As DNA, the CDR3 is TGTGTCAGCAGCCAAGACGGCGAAGATACGCAGTATTCT.

Note on this clonotype: It is likely a read error, because the conserved phenylalanine at the end of the CDR3 is missing. The chain joins TRBV29-1 to TRBJ1-1; D call uncertain. V lost 6 bases and J lost 6, with 14 bases in between. Germline lookup yields CDR1 SQVTM and CDR2 ANQGSEA. The CDR3 covers 12 residues. The CDR3 coding sequence is TGCAGCGTCTCTCATGGTAGGGCTGAAGCTTTCCTT. Protein sequence: CSVSHGRAEAFL.

About this clonotype: Since no conserved phenylalanine or tryptophan closes the CDR3, a read error is the likely cause. The chain has TRBV4-2 and TRBJ1-6, with D maybe TRBD1 (5 bases). CDR3 length: 16 amino acids. Germline CDR1 is LGHNA and CDR2 is YNFKEQ. For the CDR3, the DNA is TGTGTCAGCAGCCAAGAGGGGTCAGGAGGAGATTCACCCCTCCACATT. Its translation is CVSSQEGSGGDSPLHI.

This clonotype occurred once. A read error may account for a junction end that differs from germline. The chain has TRBV6-6 and TRBJ2-5, with D perhaps being TRBD1 or TRBD2 (5 bases each). The germline V gene has CDR1 MNHNY and CDR2 SVGAGI (reference sequence). The CDR3 spans 14 residues. CDR3 in amino acids: CASSYSGDVGTQYF. The CDR3 DNA reads as TGTGCCAGCAGTTACTCTGGGGACGTGGGGACCCAATACTTC.

Remarks on this clonotype: As the CDR3 is not closed by the conserved phenylalanine or tryptophan, this likely results from a read error. The chain employs TRBV12-3 or TRBV12-4 and TRBJ2-1; 10 bases are a match to TRBD2. The junction had 10 bases not matched to a gene; V was cut back by 7 bases and J by 1 base. This CDR3 has 17 amino acids. CDR3 coding DNA: TGTGCCAGCATTTTCACTAGCGGGATAAGGTCCTACAATGAGCAGTTCTAC. Its protein product is CASIFTSGIRSYNEQFY.

V and J are TRBV6-5 and TRBJ2-7, with D possibly matching TRBD2 (6 bases). CDR1 is MNHEY, CDR2 SVGAGI, per germline. The CDR3 covers 14 residues. V was trimmed by 5 bases and J by 7 bases, leaving 18 bases between them. Here the CDR3 reads CASSTSGVGLEQYF. The CDR3, as DNA: TGTGCCAGCAGTACCTCGGGAGTCGGGCTAGAGCAGTACTTC.

CDR3 sequence reads: CSALGTGGSINNQPQHF. CDR3 sequence (DNA): TGCAGTGCTCTAGGGACAGGGGGCTCTATAAACAATCAGCCCCAGCATTTT. The chain carries TRBV20-1 and TRBJ1-5; 12 positions agree with TRBD1. The CDR3 has 17 residues. Germline CDR1 and CDR2: DFQATT and SNEGSKA (reference sequence). With 5 bases clipped from V and 3 bases from J, the junction kept 11 bases outside the gene matches.

On this clonotype itself: This is likely a read error, given that the CDR3 carries no conserved phenylalanine or tryptophan at its end. The chain couples TRBV11-1 to TRBJ2-6; possible D gene TRBD1, 5 bases. The germline V gene has CDR1 SGHAT and CDR2 FQDESV (reference sequence). This CDR3 spans 14 amino acids. The CDR3 region has the DNA TGTGCCTGCAGCTGGAACTCTGGGGCTAACGTCCTGACTTTA. Its protein product is CACSWNSGANVLTL.

Comment on this clonotype: At one end, the junction sequence differs from germline, possibly due to a read error. Here the CDR3 DNA reads TGTGCCAGTAGTCCCCGGACTAGCGGGAGTATAGAGATCCAGTACTTC. This encodes CASSPRTSGSIEIQYF. V usage is TRBV6-1 and J usage is TRBJ2-5; the match to TRBD2 covers 13 bases. The length of the CDR3 is 16 residues. Germline assignment: CDR1 MNHNS and CDR2 SASEGT.

The V and J genes are TRBV12-3 or TRBV12-4 and TRBJ2-1; D gene ambiguous. The CDR3 has 15 amino acids. The V gene lost 9 bases and the J gene lost 10 bases, with 25 bases spanning the gap. The CDR3 sequence is CASIKGTLLWEEQFF. The CDR3 DNA follows: TGTGCCAGTATTAAGGGTACTTTACTTTGGGAAGAGCAGTTCTTC.

This clonotype has a count of ten or more. V usage is TRBV7-9 and J usage is TRBJ1-2; D unclear. This CDR3 has 11 amino acids. V lost 4 bases and J lost 4, with 4 bases in between. Per germline, CDR1 SEHNR and CDR2 FQNEAQ (reference sequence). As DNA, the CDR3 is TGTGCCAGCAGCTCCAGCTATGGCTACACCTTC. Its translation is CASSSSYGYTF.

As to this clonotype: Germline is not matched at one junction end, which may reflect a read error. The rearrangement links TRBV5-8 to TRBJ2-1; D gene uncertain. In germline, CDR1 is SGHTS, CDR2 YDEGEE. CDR3 length: 14 residues. The CDR3 region has the DNA TGTGCCAACAGCTCTCGAGCGAGAGGACGTGAGCAGTTCTTC. This encodes CANSSRARGREQFF.